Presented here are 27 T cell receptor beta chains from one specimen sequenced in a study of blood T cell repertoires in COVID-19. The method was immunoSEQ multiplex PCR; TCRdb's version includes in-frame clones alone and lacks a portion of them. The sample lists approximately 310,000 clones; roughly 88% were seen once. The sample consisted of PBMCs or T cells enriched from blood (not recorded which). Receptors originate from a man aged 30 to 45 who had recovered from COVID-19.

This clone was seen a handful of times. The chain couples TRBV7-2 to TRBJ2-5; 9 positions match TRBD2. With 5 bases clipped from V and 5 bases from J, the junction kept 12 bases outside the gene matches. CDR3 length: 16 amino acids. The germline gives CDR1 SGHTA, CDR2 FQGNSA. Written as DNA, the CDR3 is TGTGCCAGCAGCACAGTACCGGGACTAGCATGGGAGACCCAGTACTTC. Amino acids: CASSTVPGLAWETQYF.

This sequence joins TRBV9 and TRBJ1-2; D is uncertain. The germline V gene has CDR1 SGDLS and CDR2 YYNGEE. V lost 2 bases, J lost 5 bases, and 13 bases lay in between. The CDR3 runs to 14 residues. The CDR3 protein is CASSVDAGSYGYTF. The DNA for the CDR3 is TGTGCCAGCAGCGTCGATGCAGGTAGTTATGGCTACACCTTC. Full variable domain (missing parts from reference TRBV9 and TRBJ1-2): DSGVTQTPKHLITATGQRVTLRCSPRSGDLSVYWYQQSLDQGLQFLIQYYNGEERAKGNILERFSAQQFPDLHSELNLSSLELGDSALYFCASSVDAGSYGYTFGSGTRLTVV.

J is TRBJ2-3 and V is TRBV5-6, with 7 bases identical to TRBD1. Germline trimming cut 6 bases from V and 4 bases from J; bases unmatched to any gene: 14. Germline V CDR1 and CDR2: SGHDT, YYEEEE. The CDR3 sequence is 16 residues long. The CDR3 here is CASTDSGTEPPDTQYF. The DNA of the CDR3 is TGTGCCAGCACCGATTCGGGGACAGAACCCCCAGATACGCAGTATTTT.

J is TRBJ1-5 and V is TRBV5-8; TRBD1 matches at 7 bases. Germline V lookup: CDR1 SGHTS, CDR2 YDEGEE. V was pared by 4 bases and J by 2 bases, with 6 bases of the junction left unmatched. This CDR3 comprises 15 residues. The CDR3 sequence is CASSLRTGGNQPQHF. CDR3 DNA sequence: TGTGCCAGCAGCCTACGGACAGGCGGCAATCAGCCCCAGCATTTT.

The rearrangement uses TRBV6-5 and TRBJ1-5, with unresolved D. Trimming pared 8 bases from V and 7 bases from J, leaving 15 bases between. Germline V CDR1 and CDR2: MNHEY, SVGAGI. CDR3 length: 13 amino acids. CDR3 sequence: CASPGEGGQPQHF. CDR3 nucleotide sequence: TGTGCCAGCCCCGGCGAAGGAGGACAGCCCCAGCATTTT.

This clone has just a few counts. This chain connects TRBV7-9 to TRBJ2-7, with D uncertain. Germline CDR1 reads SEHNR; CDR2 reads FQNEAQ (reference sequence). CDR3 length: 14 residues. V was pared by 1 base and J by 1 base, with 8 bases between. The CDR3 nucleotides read TGTGCCAGCAGCTTAGACAGTTTATCCTACGAGCAGTACTTC. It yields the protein CASSLDSLSYEQYF.

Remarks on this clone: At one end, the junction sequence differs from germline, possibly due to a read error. For the CDR3, the DNA is TGTGCCAGCAGTGACTCTGAGGAGGTCGAGACCCAGTACTTC. Protein: CASSDSEEVETQYF. This rearrangement joins TRBV6-5 to TRBJ2-5; D might be TRBD2 (5 bases). The CDR3 totals 14 residues. The germline gives CDR1 MNHEY, CDR2 SVGAGI.

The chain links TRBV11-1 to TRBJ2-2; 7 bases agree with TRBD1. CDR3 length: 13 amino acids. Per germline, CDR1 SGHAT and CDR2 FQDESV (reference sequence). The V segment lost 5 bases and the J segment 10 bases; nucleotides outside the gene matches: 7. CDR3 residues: CASSQDRDVELFF. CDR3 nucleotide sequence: TGTGCCAGCAGCCAAGACAGGGACGTGGAGCTGTTTTTT.

The CDR3 reads CASSPQSGGVYEQYF. CDR3 coding DNA: TGCGCCAGCAGCCCCCAAAGCGGGGGGGTATACGAGCAGTACTTC. This chain joins TRBV4-1 and TRBJ2-7, with TRBD2 matching over 10 bases. The CDR3 is made up of 15 amino acids. The V segment lost 4 bases and the J segment 4 bases; nucleotides outside the gene matches: 7. The germline V gene has CDR1 MGHRA and CDR2 YSYEKL.

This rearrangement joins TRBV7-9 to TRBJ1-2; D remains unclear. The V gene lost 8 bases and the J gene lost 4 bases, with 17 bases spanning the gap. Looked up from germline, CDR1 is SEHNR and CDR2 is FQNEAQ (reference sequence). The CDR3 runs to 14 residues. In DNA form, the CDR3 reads TGTGCCAGCGCACCCATTTCCGGGGTCTATGGCTACACCTTC. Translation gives CASAPISGVYGYTF.

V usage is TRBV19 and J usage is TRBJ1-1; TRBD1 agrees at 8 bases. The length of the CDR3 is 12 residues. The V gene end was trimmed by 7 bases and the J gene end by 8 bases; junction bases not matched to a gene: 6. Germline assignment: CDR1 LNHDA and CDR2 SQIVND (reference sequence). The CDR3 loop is CASNQGAGEAFF. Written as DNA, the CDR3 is TGTGCCAGTAATCAGGGGGCGGGGGAAGCTTTCTTT.

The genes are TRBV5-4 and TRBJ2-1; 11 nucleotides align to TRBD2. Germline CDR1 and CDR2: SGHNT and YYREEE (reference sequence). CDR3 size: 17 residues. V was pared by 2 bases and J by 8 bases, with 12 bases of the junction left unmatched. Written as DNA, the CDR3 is TGTGCCAGCAGCTTATTCGGACTAGCGGGTCTGGGAGATGAGCAGTTCTTC. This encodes CASSLFGLAGLGDEQFF.

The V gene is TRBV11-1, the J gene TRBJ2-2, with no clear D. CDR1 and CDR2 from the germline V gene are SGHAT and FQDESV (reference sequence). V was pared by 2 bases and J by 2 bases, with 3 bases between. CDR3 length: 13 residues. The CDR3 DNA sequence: TGTGCCAGCAGCTTATCTAACACCGGGGAGCTGTTTTTT. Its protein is CASSLSNTGELFF.

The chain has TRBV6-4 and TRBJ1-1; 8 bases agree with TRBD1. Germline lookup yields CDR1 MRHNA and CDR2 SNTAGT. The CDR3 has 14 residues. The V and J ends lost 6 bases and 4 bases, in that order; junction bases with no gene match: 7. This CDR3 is CASSDTGGSTEAFF. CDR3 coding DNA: TGTGCCAGCAGCGATACAGGGGGAAGCACTGAAGCTTTCTTT.

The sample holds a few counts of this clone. In nucleotides, the CDR3 is TGTGCCAGCAGCCAAGGGGGGGGGTCTTACAATGAGCAGTTCTTC. Translation gives CASSQGGGSYNEQFF. The rearrangement links TRBV3-1 (or the pseudogene TRBV3-2) to TRBJ2-1, with 7 positions matching TRBD2. The CDR3 covers 15 residues. V shed 1 base and J 4 bases; nucleotides not matched to a gene: 4. Germline V gene data show CDR1 as LGHDT and CDR2 as YNNKEL (reference sequence).

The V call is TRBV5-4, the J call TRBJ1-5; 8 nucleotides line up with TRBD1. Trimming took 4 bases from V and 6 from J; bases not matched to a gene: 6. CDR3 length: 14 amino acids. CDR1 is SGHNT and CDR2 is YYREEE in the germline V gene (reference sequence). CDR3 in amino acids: CASSDGTGTQPQHF. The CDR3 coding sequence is TGTGCCAGCAGCGACGGGACAGGAACTCAGCCCCAGCATTTT. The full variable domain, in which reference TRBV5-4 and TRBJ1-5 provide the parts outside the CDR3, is ETGVTQSPTHLIKTRGQQVTLRCSSQSGHNTVSWYQQALGQGPQFIFQYYREEENGRGNFPPRFSGLQFPNYSSELNVNALELDDSALYLCASSDGTGTQPQHFGDGTRLSIL.

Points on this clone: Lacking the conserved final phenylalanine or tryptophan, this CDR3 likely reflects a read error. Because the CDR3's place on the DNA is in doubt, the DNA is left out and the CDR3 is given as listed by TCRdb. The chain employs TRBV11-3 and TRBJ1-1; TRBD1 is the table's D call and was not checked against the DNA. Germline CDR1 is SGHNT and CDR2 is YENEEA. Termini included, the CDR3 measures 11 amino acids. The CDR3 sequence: CASSLVSSGQG.

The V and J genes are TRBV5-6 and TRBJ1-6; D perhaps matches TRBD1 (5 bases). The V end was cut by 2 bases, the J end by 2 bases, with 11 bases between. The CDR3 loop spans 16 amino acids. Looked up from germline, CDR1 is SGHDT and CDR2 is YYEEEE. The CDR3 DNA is TGTGCCAGCAGCTTCTCAGGGTCCCCCTATAATTCACCCCTCCACTTT. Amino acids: CASSFSGSPYNSPLHF.

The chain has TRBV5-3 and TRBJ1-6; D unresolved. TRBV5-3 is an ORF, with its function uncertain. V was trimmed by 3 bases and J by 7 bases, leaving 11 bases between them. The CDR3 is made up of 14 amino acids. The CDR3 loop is CARSWTVENSPLHF. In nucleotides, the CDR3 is TGTGCCAGAAGCTGGACTGTCGAGAATTCACCCCTCCACTTT.

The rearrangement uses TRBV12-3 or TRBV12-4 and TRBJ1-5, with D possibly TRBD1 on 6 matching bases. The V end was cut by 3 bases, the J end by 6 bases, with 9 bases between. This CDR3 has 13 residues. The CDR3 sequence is CASSLLGGQPQHF. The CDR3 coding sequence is TGTGCCAGCAGTTTGCTAGGGGGTCAGCCCCAGCATTTT.

The CDR3: CASSQITGAGNTIYF. In DNA form, the CDR3 reads TGTGCCAGCAGCCAAATAACAGGAGCTGGAAACACCATATATTTT. The chain uses TRBV11-2 and TRBJ1-3; the D gene is possibly TRBD1 (5 bases). V shed 5 bases and J shed 2 bases, with 13 bases lying between them. The length of the CDR3 is 15 residues. Germline values: CDR1 SGHAT, CDR2 FQNNGV.

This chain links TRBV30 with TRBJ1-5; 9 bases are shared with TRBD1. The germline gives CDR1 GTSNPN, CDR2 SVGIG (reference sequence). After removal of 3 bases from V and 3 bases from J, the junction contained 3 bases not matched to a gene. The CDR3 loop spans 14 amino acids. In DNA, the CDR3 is TGTGCCTGGAGGGGACAGGGAAACAATCAGCCCCAGCATTTT. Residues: CAWRGQGNNQPQHF.

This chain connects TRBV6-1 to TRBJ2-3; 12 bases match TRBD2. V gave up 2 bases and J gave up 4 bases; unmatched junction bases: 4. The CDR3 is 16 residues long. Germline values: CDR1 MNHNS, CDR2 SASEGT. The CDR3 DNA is TGTGCCAGCAGTGAACTAGCGGGGGGGCTCCCAGATACGCAGTATTTT. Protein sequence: CASSELAGGLPDTQYF.

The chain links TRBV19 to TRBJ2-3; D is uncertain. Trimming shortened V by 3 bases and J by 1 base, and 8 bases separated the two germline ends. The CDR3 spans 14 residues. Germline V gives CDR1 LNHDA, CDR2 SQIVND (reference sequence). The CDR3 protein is CASSIKSGTDTQYF. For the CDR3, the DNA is TGTGCCAGTAGTATCAAGTCAGGCACAGATACGCAGTATTTT.

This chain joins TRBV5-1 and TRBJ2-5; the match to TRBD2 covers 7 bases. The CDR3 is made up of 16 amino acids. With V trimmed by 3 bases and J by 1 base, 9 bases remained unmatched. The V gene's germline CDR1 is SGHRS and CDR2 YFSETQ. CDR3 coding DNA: TGCGCCAGCAGCTCTGGGGAGGGTCGAGTCCAAGAGACCCAGTACTTC. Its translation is CASSSGEGRVQETQYF.

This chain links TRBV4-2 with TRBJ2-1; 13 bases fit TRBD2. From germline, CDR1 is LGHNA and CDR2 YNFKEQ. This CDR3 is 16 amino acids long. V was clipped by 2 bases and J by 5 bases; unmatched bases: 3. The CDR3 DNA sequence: TGTGCCAGCAGCCAATCCGGACTAGCGGGGGACAATGAGCAGTTCTTC. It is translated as CASSQSGLAGDNEQFF.

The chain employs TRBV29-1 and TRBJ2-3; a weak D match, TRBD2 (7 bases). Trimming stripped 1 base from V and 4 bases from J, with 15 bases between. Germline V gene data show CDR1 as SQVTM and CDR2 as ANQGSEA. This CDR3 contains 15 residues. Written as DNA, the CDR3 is TGCAGCGTTGAAGGGGCGGGGAGGGGGTCAGATACGCAGTATTTT. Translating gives CSVEGAGRGSDTQYF.